This TCR beta chain was sequenced in a study of cytomegalovirus exposure and HLA in healthy donors. Whole-study results and caveats: Per a later analysis, HLA-associated TCR beta chains showed more clonal expansion than other, equally common TCR beta chains. The records held CMV serostatus as the only immune exposure information.

After removal of 1 base from V and 0 bases from J, the junction contained 5 bases not matched to a gene. CDR1 and CDR2 (germline): MGHRA, YSYEKL. The CDR3 contains 16 residues. In the PCR, 60 Vbeta and 13 Jbeta primers were used. Assay used: immunoSEQ multiplex PCR; TCRdb lists only in-frame clones, some missing. The table has some 130,000 clones, 70% to 75% seen once; the top ten hold less than 4%. About this clone: The antigen is unknown.

Sequenced material: PBMCs. The chain couples TRBV4-1 to TRBJ2-7; 8 nucleotides line up with TRBD2. The sequence was obtained from a man in his thirties or forties in good health and CMV-seronegative. The CDR3 region is CASSQGVGTSSYEQYF. For the CDR3, the DNA is TGCGCCAGCAGCCAAGGGGTGGGGACTAGCTCCTACGAGCAGTACTTC.